This T cell receptor (beta chain) was profiled in a study of cytomegalovirus exposure and HLA in healthy donors. The wider study: A prior study identified over 100 million unique TCR beta sequences from about 179 million T cells. General study points: Some V segments could not be told apart, so they were left out, TRBV6-2 and TRBV6-3 among them.

13 Jbeta primers and 60 Vbeta primers were used for the PCR. The protocol was immunoSEQ multiplex PCR, while the TCRdb copy is restricted to in-frame clones and leaves out a portion. The sample contains approximately 98,000 clones, more than 70% of which appear only once. This clone came up a few times. Its specificity is unknown. CDR3 size: 15 residues. Trimming cost V 0 bases and J 5 bases, with 11 bases left between them. Germline-derived CDR1 and CDR2 are SGHRS and YFSETQ. This sequence originates from a man younger than 30 in good health and CMV-seropositive. Sequences were obtained from PBMCs. The chain joins TRBV5-1 to TRBJ2-2, with D maybe TRBD1 (6 bases). The CDR3 DNA reads TGCGCCAGCAGCTTGGATCCCGGGACAACCGGGGAGCTGTTTTTT. Protein sequence: CASSLDPGTTGELFF.